Presented here are 17 T cell receptor beta chains from one specimen sequenced in a study of cytomegalovirus exposure and HLA in healthy donors. PCR amplification relied on 60 Vbeta primers (plus 13 Jbeta primers). The assay was immunoSEQ multiplex PCR, and TCRdb's table has in-frame clones only and misses some. The table has 84,000 or so clones, 60% to 80% seen once. Material: PBMCs. The source of these receptors is a man aged 45 to 65 in good health and CMV-seronegative.

This chain links TRBV30 with TRBJ2-3, with D unclear. The CDR3 length is 13 residues. V was cut by 3 bases and J by 4 bases, with 11 bases left in between. Germline lookup yields CDR1 GTSNPN and CDR2 SVGIG (reference sequence). CDR3 loop: CAWRNKGADTQYF. The CDR3 bases are TGTGCCTGGAGAAATAAAGGAGCAGATACGCAGTATTTT.

This chain connects TRBV18 to TRBJ1-6; D perhaps matches TRBD1 (6 bases). With 5 bases removed from V and 0 bases from J, the gap between germline ends came to 23 bases. This CDR3 contains 20 residues. Germline V gene lookup returns CDR1 KGHSH and CDR2 LQKENI. This chain's CDR3 is CASSDTGKTPRGSYNSPLHF. The CDR3 bases are TGTGCCAGCTCAGACACCGGGAAAACCCCCAGGGGCTCCTATAATTCACCCCTCCACTTT.

V usage is TRBV9 and J usage is TRBJ1-6; TRBD1 matches 7 bases. This CDR3 spans 14 amino acids. Trimming removed 3 bases from V and 8 bases from J; junction bases left unmatched: 5. Germline CDR1 is SGDLS and CDR2 is YYNGEE. The CDR3 DNA reads TGTGCCAGCAGCGAGGGGGCGGAGGATTCACCCCTCCACTTT. Its translation is CASSEGAEDSPLHF.

This clone was recorded once. This chain connects TRBV2 to TRBJ1-4, with TRBD1 identical over 7 bases. After removal of 6 bases from V and 4 bases from J, the junction contained 5 bases not matched to a gene. The CDR3 has 14 residues. The germline CDR1 and CDR2 sequences are SNHLY and FYNNEI. This chain's CDR3 is CASRGQRRNEKLFF. CDR3 nucleotides: TGTGCCAGCAGGGGACAGCGCCGTAATGAAAAACTGTTTTTT.

The chain has TRBV4-2 and TRBJ2-5, with TRBD2 matching 14 bases. V lost 2 bases to trimming and J lost 1 base; unmatched junction nucleotides: 3. CDR3 length: 17 residues. In germline, CDR1 is LGHNA, CDR2 YNFKEQ. This chain's CDR3 is CASSQTGTSGGQETQYF. The CDR3 DNA reads TGTGCCAGCAGCCAAACCGGGACTAGCGGGGGCCAAGAGACCCAGTACTTC.

A word on this clone: At one of its ends the junction is not consistent with the germline gene, which may arise from a read error. CDR3: CASSPPSGGFTNSPLHF. CDR3 coding DNA: TGTGCTAGCAGCCCACCCTCGGGGGGGTTTACCAATTCACCCCTCCACTTT. This chain links TRBV7-7 with TRBJ1-6; perhaps TRBD1 as D (5 bases). The CDR3 is 17 residues long. Germline CDR1 and CDR2: SSHAT and FNYEAQ (reference sequence).

This sequence joins TRBV5-6 and TRBJ2-4; 14 nucleotides line up with TRBD2. Germline CDR1 reads SGHDT; CDR2 reads YYEEEE. The CDR3 is 19 residues long. J gave up 0 bases and V 0 bases, and 5 bases lay outside the gene matches. CDR3 protein: CASSLAGLAGVLAKNIQYF. The DNA for the CDR3 is TGTGCCAGCAGCTTGGCGGGACTAGCGGGGGTATTAGCCAAAAACATTCAGTACTTC.

This rearrangement joins TRBV2 to TRBJ2-5, with TRBD2 matching over 11 bases. The CDR3 spans 15 residues. The V gene end was trimmed by 7 bases and the J gene end by 5 bases; junction bases not matched to a gene: 9. Germline values: CDR1 SNHLY, CDR2 FYNNEI. The CDR3 spells CASKVAGGPGETQYF. CDR3 DNA: TGTGCCAGCAAAGTAGCGGGGGGGCCTGGGGAGACCCAGTACTTC. The full variable domain, rest sourced from reference TRBV2 and TRBJ2-5, is EPEVTQTPSHQVTQMGQEVILRCVPISNHLYFYWYRQILGQKVEFLVSFYNNEISEKSEIFDDQFSVERPDGSNFTLKIRSTKLEDSAMYFCASKVAGGPGETQYFGPGTRLLVL.

V gene TRBV25-1 combines with J gene TRBJ1-2; no reliable D call. In germline, CDR1 is MGHDK, CDR2 SYGVNS. Trimming took off 2 bases at V and 8 bases at J, with 15 bases between the two ends. The CDR3 contains 14 residues. The CDR3 is CASSERSEGWGYTF. CDR3 DNA: TGTGCCAGCAGTGAACGATCTGAGGGCTGGGGCTACACCTTC.

A few counts support this clone. This chain joins TRBV4-3 and TRBJ1-1; a weak D match, TRBD1 (5 bases). This CDR3 contains 14 residues. V was clipped by 4 bases and J by 5 bases, with 14 bases between them. From germline, CDR1 is LGHNA and CDR2 YSLEER. The CDR3: CASSLGGVGTEAFF. The CDR3 DNA is TGCGCCAGCAGCCTTGGGGGGGTAGGAACTGAAGCTTTCTTT.

The V and J genes are TRBV2 and TRBJ1-1; a weak D match, TRBD1 (6 bases). The CDR3 loop spans 14 amino acids. V lost 6 bases to trimming and J lost 1 base, with 12 bases between them. The V gene's germline CDR1 is SNHLY and CDR2 FYNNEI. CDR3: CASRTPGQNTEAFF. The CDR3 DNA reads as TGTGCCAGCAGGACACCGGGACAGAACACTGAAGCTTTCTTT.

This chain uses TRBV11-3 with TRBJ2-5; 10 bases are shared with TRBD2. Germline CDR1 is SGHNT and CDR2 is YENEEA. This CDR3 spans 16 amino acids. With V trimmed by 5 bases and J by 4 bases, 10 bases remained unmatched. The CDR3 reads CASSTKAGGELETQYF. CDR3 in DNA: TGTGCCAGCAGCACAAAAGCGGGGGGGGAGCTAGAGACCCAGTACTTC.

The chain combines TRBV6-1 with TRBJ2-7; unclear D gene. This CDR3 contains 13 residues. V was pared by 4 bases and J by 6 bases, with 13 bases between. Germline loops: CDR1 MNHNS, CDR2 SASEGT. DNA of the CDR3: TGTGCCAGCAGTGCCGAATCTTGGAGCGAGCAGTACTTC. Translating it yields CASSAESWSEQYF.

The chain combines TRBV5-8 with TRBJ1-1, with D possibly being TRBD1 (5 bases). The germline V and J ends were trimmed by 2 bases and 4 bases, with 15 bases remaining between them. The CDR3 runs to 15 residues. CDR1 SGHTS and CDR2 YDEGEE come from the germline V gene. The CDR3 loop is CASSLRPYGGTEAFF. CDR3 coding DNA: TGTGCCAGCAGCTTAAGGCCCTACGGGGGCACTGAAGCTTTCTTT.

The J gene is TRBJ2-5, the V gene TRBV13, with TRBD1 identical over 7 bases. V dropped 3 bases and J dropped 4; count of bases not matched to a gene: 8. This CDR3 region has 15 residues. Germline V gene lookup returns CDR1 PRHDT and CDR2 FYEKMQ (reference sequence). The CDR3 region is CASSLTGMYGETQYF. The CDR3 nucleotides read TGTGCCAGCAGCTTGACAGGGATGTATGGAGAGACCCAGTACTTC. Using reference TRBV13 and TRBJ2-5 for the parts outside the CDR3, the full variable domain is AAGVIQSPRHLIKEKRETATLKCYPIPRHDTVYWYQQGPGQDPQFLISFYEKMQSDKGSIPDRFSAQQFSDYHSELNMSSLELGDSALYFCASSLTGMYGETQYFGPGTRLLVL.

DNA of the CDR3: TGTGCCAGCAGCCGCGTGCTAGCGGGAGATACCTACGAGCAGTACTTC. This codes for CASSRVLAGDTYEQYF. The V and J genes are TRBV7-9 and TRBJ2-7; 10 nucleotides align to TRBD2. V gave up 5 bases and J gave up 2 bases; unmatched junction bases: 9. This CDR3 region has 16 residues. Germline V CDR1 and CDR2: SEHNR, FQNEAQ (reference sequence).

This chain connects TRBV14 to TRBJ1-6; possibly TRBD1 for D (6 bases). Trimming removed 0 bases at V and 7 bases at J, with 13 bases between. CDR1 is SGHDN and CDR2 is FVKESK in the germline V gene. CDR3 length: 16 amino acids. DNA for the CDR3: TGTGCCAGCAGCCAAGACGCGGGGGCTAGGAATTCACCCCTCCACTTT. Translated, it gives CASSQDAGARNSPLHF.